The rows below give T cell receptor beta chains drawn from one sample of a study of T cell responses to AZD1222 COVID-19 vaccine. Assay used: immunoSEQ multiplex PCR; TCRdb lists only in-frame clones, some missing. The table lists about 150,000 clones, 80% to 95% of them singletons. The sample consisted of peripheral blood, taken 28 days after the second AZD1222 dose. These receptors originate from an adult who received the AZD1222 COVID-19 vaccine. CDR3s include the opening cysteine and the closing phenylalanine or tryptophan. The D gene is left open where the match is weak.

d_call | j_call | v_call | cdr3_aa | cdr3_nt
TRBD1 | TRBJ1-3 | TRBV5-1 | CASSLAGQGISNTIYF | TGCGCCAGCAGCTTGGCGGGACAGGGGATTAGTAACACCATATATTTT
- | TRBJ2-7 | TRBV7-9 | CASSLEGVSYEQYF | TGTGCCAGCAGCTTAGAGGGGGTTTCCTACGAGCAGTACTTC
TRBD2 | TRBJ2-1 | TRBV7-2 | CASSTRAGGRSNEQFF | TGTGCCAGCAGCACCCGAGCGGGGGGGCGTTCCAATGAGCAGTTCTTC
TRBD2 | TRBJ2-5 | TRBV4-1 | CASSPRLAGGIQETQYF | TGCGCCAGCAGCCCCCGACTAGCGGGGGGGATACAAGAGACCCAGTACTTC
TRBD2 | TRBJ2-1 | TRBV24-1 | CATSDFRAGGRNEQFF | TGTGCCACCAGTGATTTCCGCGCGGGGGGGCGCAATGAGCAGTTCTTC
- | TRBJ1-2 | TRBV30 | CAWSARGGYTF | TGTGCCTGGAGTGCCAGGGGCGGCTACACCTTC
- | TRBJ2-3 | TRBV9 | CASSVVHRVSDTQYF | TGTGCCAGCAGCGTAGTTCACAGGGTTTCAGATACGCAGTATTTT
- | TRBJ2-3 | TRBV11-1 | CASRSRRAGPTDTQYF | TGTGCCAGCAGGTCCCGCCGGGCGGGTCCCACAGATACGCAGTATTTT
TRBD1 | TRBJ1-6 | TRBV5-4 | CASSSGQGRGNSPLHF | TGTGCCAGCAGCAGTGGACAGGGAAGAGGGAATTCACCCCTCCACTTT
- | TRBJ1-2 | TRBV5-1 | CASSLVGGPQTSYGYTF | TGCGCCAGCAGCTTGGTGGGGGGACCGCAAACCTCCTATGGCTACACCTTC
- | TRBJ1-2 | TRBV6-5 | CASSPRGGMHYGYTF | TGTGCCAGCAGCCCACGGGGAGGGATGCACTATGGCTACACCTTC
TRBD1 | TRBJ1-4 | TRBV18 | CASSLRDRELFF | TGTGCCAGCTCTCTCAGGGACAGGGAACTGTTTTTT
TRBD2 | TRBJ2-5 | TRBV6-5 | CASSSGTRVEGTQYF | TGTGCCAGCAGTTCCGGGACTAGGGTAGAGGGGACCCAGTACTTC